This entry features one T cell receptor beta chain sequence. Its matching antigen is unknown. The table came from immunoSEQ multiplex PCR; TCRdb's copy has only in-frame clones and leaves some out. The sample includes around 170,000 clones, approximately 91% of them seen just once. This entry is derived from a study of T cell responses to AZD1222 COVID-19 vaccine. The CDR3 spans 15 residues. Per the germline V gene, CDR1 is MNHEY and CDR2 is SVGAGI. V dropped 6 bases and J dropped 4; count of bases not matched to a gene: 11. The study, taken as a whole, reports: The breadth and depth of Spike-specific TCRs increased once two AZD1222 doses had been given. Clonal diversity may have been underestimated, and the donors were mostly white British, with more females than males.

The clonotype originates from an adult who received the AZD1222 COVID-19 vaccine. The chain is built from TRBV6-5 and TRBJ1-2; 7 bases agree with TRBD1. The specimen comprised peripheral blood, sampled 28 days after the second AZD1222 dose. The CDR3 reads CASSRTRGAGYGYTF. The CDR3 DNA is TGTGCCAGCAGCAGAACCAGGGGGGCTGGCTATGGCTACACCTTC.